The sequence of this T cell receptor beta chain was determined in a study of blood T cell repertoires in COVID-19. Across the study: There were acute and convalescent COVID-19 samples, and they came from the United States, Italy and Spain. In each case, the material was cDNA or gDNA derived from T cells, B-cell-depleted T cells, or PBMCs.

Authors' analysis steps: Counts of nucleated cells, estimated from reference gene primer amplification, were obtained. The assay was immunoSEQ multiplex PCR, and TCRdb's table has in-frame clones only and misses some. That table furnishes V, J and clone size, whereas the DNA furnished D and trimming. The sample lists some 330,000 clones, approximately 92% occurring once. This clone was seen ten or more times. Germline V lookup: CDR1 SEHNR, CDR2 FQNEAQ (reference sequence). The V and J ends lost 1 base and 6 bases respectively, with 13 bases between them. The CDR3 totals 15 residues. The study recruited people aged about 18 to 95 years across about two dozen US areas.

The receptor was isolated from a woman aged 25-40 years who had recovered from COVID-19. Sequencing input: PBMCs or T cells enriched from blood (not recorded which). The rearrangement links TRBV7-9 to TRBJ2-4; the D gene is possibly TRBD1 (5 bases). The CDR3 bases are TGTGCCAGCAGCTTAGATAGGGCAGGGTTAAACATTCAGTACTTC. This sequence encodes CASSLDRAGLNIQYF.